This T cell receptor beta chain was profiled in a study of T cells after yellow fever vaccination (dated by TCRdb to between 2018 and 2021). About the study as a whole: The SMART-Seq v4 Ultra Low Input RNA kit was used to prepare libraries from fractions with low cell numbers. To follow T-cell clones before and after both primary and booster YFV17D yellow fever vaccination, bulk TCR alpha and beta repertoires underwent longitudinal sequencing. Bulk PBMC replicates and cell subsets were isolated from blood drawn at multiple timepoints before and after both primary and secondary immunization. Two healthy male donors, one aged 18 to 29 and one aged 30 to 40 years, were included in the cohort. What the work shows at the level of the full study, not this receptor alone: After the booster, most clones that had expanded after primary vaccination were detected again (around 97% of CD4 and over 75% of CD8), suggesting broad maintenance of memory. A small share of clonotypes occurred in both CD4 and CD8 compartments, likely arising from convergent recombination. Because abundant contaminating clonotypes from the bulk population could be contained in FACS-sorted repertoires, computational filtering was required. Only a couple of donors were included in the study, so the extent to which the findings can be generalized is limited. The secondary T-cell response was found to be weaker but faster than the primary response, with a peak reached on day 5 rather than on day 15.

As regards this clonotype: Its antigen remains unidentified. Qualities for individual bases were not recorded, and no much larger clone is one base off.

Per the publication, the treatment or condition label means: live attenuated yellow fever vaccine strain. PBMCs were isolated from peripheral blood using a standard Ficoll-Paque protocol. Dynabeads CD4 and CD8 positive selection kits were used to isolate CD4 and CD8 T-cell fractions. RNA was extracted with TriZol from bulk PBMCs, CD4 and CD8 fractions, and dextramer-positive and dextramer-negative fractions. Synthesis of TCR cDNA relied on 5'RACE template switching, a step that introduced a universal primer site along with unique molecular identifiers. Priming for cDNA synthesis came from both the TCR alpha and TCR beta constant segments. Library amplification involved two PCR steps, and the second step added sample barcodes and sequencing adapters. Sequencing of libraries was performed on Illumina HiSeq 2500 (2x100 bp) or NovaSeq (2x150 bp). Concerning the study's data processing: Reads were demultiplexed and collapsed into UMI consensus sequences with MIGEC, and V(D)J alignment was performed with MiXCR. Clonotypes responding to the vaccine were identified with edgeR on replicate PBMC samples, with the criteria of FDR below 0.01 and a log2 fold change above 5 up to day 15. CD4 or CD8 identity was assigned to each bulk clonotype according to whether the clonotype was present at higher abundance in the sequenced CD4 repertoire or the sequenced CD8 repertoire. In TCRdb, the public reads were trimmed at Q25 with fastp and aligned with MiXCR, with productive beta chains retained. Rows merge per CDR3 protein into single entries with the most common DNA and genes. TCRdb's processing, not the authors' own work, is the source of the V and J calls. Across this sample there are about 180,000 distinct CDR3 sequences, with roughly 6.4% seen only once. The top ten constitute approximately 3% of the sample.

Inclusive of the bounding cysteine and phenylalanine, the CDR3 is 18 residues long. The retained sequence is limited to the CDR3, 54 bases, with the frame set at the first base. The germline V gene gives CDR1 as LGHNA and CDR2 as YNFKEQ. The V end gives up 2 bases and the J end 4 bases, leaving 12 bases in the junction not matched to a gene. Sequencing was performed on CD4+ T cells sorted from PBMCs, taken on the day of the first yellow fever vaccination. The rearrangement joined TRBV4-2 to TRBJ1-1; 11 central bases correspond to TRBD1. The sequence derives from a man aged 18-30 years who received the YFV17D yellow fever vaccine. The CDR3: CASSQFPGQGAWSTEAFF. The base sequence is TGTGCCAGCAGCCAATTCCCTGGACAGGGGGCATGGAGCACTGAAGCTTTCTTT.